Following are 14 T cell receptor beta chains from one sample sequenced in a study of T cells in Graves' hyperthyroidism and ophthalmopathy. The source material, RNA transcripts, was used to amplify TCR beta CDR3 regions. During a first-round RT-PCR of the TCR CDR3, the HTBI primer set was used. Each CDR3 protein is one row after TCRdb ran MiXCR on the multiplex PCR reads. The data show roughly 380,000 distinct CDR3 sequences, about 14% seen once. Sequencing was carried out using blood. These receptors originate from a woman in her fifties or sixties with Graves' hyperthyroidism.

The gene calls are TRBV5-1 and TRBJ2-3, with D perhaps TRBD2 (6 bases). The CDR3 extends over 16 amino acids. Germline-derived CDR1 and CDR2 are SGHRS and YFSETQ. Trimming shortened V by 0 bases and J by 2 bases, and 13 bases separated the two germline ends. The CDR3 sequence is CASSLVLRGNTDTQYF. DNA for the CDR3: TGCGCCAGCAGCTTGGTTTTGCGGGGAAACACAGATACGCAGTATTTT.

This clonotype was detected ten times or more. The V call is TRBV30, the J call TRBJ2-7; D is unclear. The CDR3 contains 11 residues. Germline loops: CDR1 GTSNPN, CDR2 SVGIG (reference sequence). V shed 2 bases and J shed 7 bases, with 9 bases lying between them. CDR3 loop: CAWSRAWEQYF. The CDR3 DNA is TGTGCCTGGAGTAGGGCCTGGGAGCAGTACTTC. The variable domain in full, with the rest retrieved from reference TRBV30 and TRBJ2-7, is SQTIHQWPATLVQPVGSPLSLECTVEGTSNPNLYWYRQAAGRGLQLLFYSVGIGQISSEVPQNLSASRPQDRQFILSSKKLLLSDSGFYLCAWSRAWEQYFGPGTRLTVT.

CDR3 sequence (DNA): TGTGCCAGCAGCCGTTACCGGGTGTACCAAGAGACCCAGTACTTC. The encoded protein is CASSRYRVYQETQYF. The V and J genes are TRBV6-1 and TRBJ2-5, with D hard to call. The CDR3 is made up of 15 amino acids. V was cut by 6 bases and J by 0 bases, with 14 bases left in between. The V gene's germline CDR1 is MNHNS and CDR2 SASEGT.

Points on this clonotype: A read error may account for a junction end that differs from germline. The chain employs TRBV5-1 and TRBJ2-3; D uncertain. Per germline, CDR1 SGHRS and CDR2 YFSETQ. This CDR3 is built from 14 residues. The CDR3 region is CASNLGGETDTQYF. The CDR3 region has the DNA TGCGCCAGCAACTTGGGCGGTGAAACAGATACGCAGTATTTT.

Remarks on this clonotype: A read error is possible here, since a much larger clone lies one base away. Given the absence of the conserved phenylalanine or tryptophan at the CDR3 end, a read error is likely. The CDR3 DNA sequence: TGCAGCGCAGGACTAGTAGTTGGGGCAGATACGCAGTATTCT. The encoded protein is CSAGLVVGADTQYS. The chain couples TRBV29-1 to TRBJ2-3, with 7 bases fitting TRBD2. The CDR3 sequence is 14 residues long. The V segment lost 7 bases and the J segment 4 bases; nucleotides outside the gene matches: 11. The germline CDR1 and CDR2 sequences are SQVTM and ANQGSEA.

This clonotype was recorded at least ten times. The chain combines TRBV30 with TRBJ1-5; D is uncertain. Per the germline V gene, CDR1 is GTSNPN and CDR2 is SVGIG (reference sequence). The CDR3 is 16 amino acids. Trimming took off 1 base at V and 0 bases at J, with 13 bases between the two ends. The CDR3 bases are TGTGCCTGGAGTGCAATAGGACGACATAGCAATCAGCCCCAGCATTTT. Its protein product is CAWSAIGRHSNQPQHF.

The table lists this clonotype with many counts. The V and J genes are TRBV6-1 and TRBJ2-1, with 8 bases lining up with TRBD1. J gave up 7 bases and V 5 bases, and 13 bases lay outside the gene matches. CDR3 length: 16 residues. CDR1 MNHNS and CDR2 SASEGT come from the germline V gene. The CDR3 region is CASSPRTGISINEQFF. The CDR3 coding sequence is TGTGCCAGCAGTCCCCGGACAGGGATCTCCATTAATGAGCAGTTCTTC.

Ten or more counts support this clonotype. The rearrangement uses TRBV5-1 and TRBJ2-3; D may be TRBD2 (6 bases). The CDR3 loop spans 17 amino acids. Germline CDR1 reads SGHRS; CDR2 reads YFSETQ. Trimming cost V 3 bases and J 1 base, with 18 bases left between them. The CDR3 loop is CASSWRTTASGTDTQYF. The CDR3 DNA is TGCGCCAGCAGCTGGAGGACTACTGCTTCCGGCACAGATACGCAGTATTTT.

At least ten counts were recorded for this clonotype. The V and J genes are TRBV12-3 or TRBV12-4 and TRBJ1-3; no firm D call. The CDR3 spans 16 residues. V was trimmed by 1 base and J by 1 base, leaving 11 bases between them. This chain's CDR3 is CASSLGAERSGNTIYF. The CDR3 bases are TGTGCCAGCAGTTTAGGGGCAGAAAGGTCTGGAAACACCATATATTTT.

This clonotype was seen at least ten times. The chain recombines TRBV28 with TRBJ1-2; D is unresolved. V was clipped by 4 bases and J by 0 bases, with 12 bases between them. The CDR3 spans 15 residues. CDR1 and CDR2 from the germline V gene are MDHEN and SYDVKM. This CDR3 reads CASSSTGLTNYGYTF. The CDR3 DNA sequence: TGTGCCAGCAGTTCCACCGGTCTTACTAACTATGGCTACACCTTC.

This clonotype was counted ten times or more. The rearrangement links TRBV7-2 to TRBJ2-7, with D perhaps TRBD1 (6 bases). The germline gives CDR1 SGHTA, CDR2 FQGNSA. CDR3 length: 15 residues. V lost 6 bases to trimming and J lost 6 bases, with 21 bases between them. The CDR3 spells CASRSSPTGPPEQYF. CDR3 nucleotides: TGTGCCAGCAGGAGTTCGCCGACAGGCCCACCCGAGCAGTACTTC.

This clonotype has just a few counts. CDR3 amino acids: CASSFSPGGRVNEQFF. In nucleotides, the CDR3 is TGTGCCAGCAGTTTTAGTCCGGGCGGGAGAGTTAATGAGCAGTTCTTC. The chain uses TRBV27 and TRBJ2-1; 7 nucleotides match TRBD2. Germline V gene data show CDR1 as MNHEY and CDR2 as SMNVEV (reference sequence). V dropped 3 bases and J dropped 7; count of bases not matched to a gene: 12. The CDR3 is made up of 16 amino acids.

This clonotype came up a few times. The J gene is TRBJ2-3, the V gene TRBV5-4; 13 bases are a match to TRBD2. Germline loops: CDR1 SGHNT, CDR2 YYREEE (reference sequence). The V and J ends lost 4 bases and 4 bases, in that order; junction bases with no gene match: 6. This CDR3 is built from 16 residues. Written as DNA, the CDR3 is TGTGCCAGCAGCCCGTCACTAGCGGGAGGGGCAGATACGCAGTATTTT. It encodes CASSPSLAGGADTQYF.

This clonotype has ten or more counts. CDR3 nucleotides: TGTGCCAGCAGCTTACACGGGACAGGGGTCTCACCCCTCCACTTT. As protein: CASSLHGTGVSPLHF. The V and J genes are TRBV7-3 and TRBJ1-6; TRBD1 matches 10 bases. V gave up 2 bases and J gave up 10 bases; unmatched junction bases: 5. Germline V CDR1 and CDR2: SGHTA, FQGTGA. The CDR3 has 15 amino acids. The full variable domain, its missing parts supplied by reference TRBV7-3 and TRBJ1-6, is GAGVSQTPSNKVTEKGKYVELRCDPISGHTALYWYRQSLGQGPEFLIYFQGTGAADDSGLPNDRFFAVRPEGSVSTLKIQRTERGDSAVYLCASSLHGTGVSPLHFGNGTRLTVT.